The rows below give T cell receptor beta chains drawn from one sample of a study of identical twins. Each CDR3 protein is one row after TCRdb ran MiXCR on the 5' RACE reads. Among around 490,000 distinct CDR3 sequences, about 13% were seen once, and the ten largest hold approximately 0.9%. The data were also submitted as part of a second study, on yellow fever vaccine responses in identical twins.

The sequenced material came from CD4+ T cells sorted from blood. The receptors come from a young woman in good health. Both conserved end residues are part of each CDR3.

V gene	J gene	CDR3 protein
TRBV4-1	TRBJ2-2	CASSQGLAYTGELFF
TRBV12-3/TRBV12-4	TRBJ2-2	CASSMGRRTGELFF
TRBV7-9	TRBJ2-1	CASSFGDFYNEQFF
TRBV2	TRBJ2-7	CASNLGQGASYEQYF
TRBV4-2	TRBJ2-1	CASSQPTGTSRNEQFF
TRBV5-8	TRBJ2-5	CASRGLPYSQETQYF
TRBV4-3	TRBJ2-5	CASSRQSGEWETQYF
TRBV12-3/TRBV12-4	TRBJ2-1	CASSFSNSPYNEQFF
TRBV2	TRBJ2-7	CASSEDRYPSYEQYF
TRBV20-1	TRBJ1-5	CSARGPGQHSNQPQHF
TRBV30	TRBJ2-7	CAWSYVTHEQYF